One sample yielded the 15 T cell receptor beta chains listed below, sequenced in a study of T cell clonality in common variable immunodeficiency. Study-wide results and caveats: Fewer deletions and N-nucleotide insertions were reportedly seen in common variable immunodeficiency TCR beta sequences.

Clones were read by immunoSEQ multiplex PCR, and TCRdb kept only the in-frame ones, dropping some. This record lists roughly 23,000 clones, none seen once only, and the top ten clones contain roughly 9.6%. These TCRs' antigens remain unknown. Sequencing was done on a sample of peripheral blood mononuclear cells. The receptors shown here come from a human donor with common variable immunodeficiency.

The table lists this clone with many counts. From the germline J gene comes the end of the CDR3, since the read stops 3 residues before it. The V call is TRBV20-1, the J call TRBJ2-5; 10 positions agree with TRBD2. The V segment lost 3 bases and the J segment 5 bases; nucleotides outside the gene matches: 6. This CDR3 has 14 amino acids. CDR1 and CDR2 (germline): DFQATT, SNEGSKA (reference sequence). Here the CDR3 reads CSASSGGLGETQYF. CDR3 DNA (partial): TGCAGTGCTAGTAGCGGGGGGCTGGGGGAGACC.

In its sample, this clone was seen a few times. The read halts 3 residues ahead of the CDR3 end, with the missing end drawn from the germline J gene. The rearrangement uses TRBV30 and TRBJ1-5; unclear D gene. The V end lost 5 bases, the J end lost 3 bases, and 11 bases lay between the germline ends. The CDR3 is made up of 13 amino acids. The germline V gene has CDR1 GTSNPN and CDR2 SVGIG (reference sequence). The sequenced part of the CDR3 DNA is TGTGCCTGGGCCTCCGGGGACAATCAGCCC. Translation: CAWASGDNQP. The entire CDR3 reads CAWASGDNQPQHF. Full variable domain (outside the CDR3, taken from reference TRBV30 and TRBJ1-5): SQTIHQWPATLVQPVGSPLSLECTVEGTSNPNLYWYRQAAGRGLQLLFYSVGIGQISSEVPQNLSASRPQDRQFILSSKKLLLSDSGFYLCAWASGDNQPQHFGDGTRLSIL.

This clone came up a few times. The read terminates 3 residues before the CDR3 end, so the remaining end is supplied by the germline J gene. J is TRBJ1-1 and V is TRBV5-1; 9 bases are a match to TRBD1. CDR3 length equals 16 residues. Germline V lookup: CDR1 SGHRS, CDR2 YFSETQ. V dropped 4 bases and J dropped 2; count of bases not matched to a gene: 9. The CDR3 spells CASSPSGTGGNTEAFF. Partial CDR3 DNA: TGCGCCAGCAGCCCCTCGGGAACAGGGGGCAACACTGAA.

In the case of this clone: The read ends 3 residues early relative to the CDR3; the germline J gene fills the gap. This rearrangement joins TRBV7-2 to TRBJ1-5; TRBD1 aligns across 7 bases. Germline trimming cut 5 bases from V and 4 bases from J; bases unmatched to any gene: 5. This CDR3 is 14 amino acids long. Per germline, CDR1 SGHTA and CDR2 FQGNSA. The CDR3 here is CASSAGQANQPQHF. CDR3 DNA, as far as it was read: TGTGCCAGCAGCGCCGGACAGGCAAATCAGCCC.

This clone came up many times. Sequencing ends 3 residues short of the CDR3 end; the germline J gene provides the rest. The V call is TRBV29-1, the J call TRBJ1-1, with a possible D match to TRBD1 (5 bases). V lost 7 bases to trimming and J lost 4 bases, with 13 bases between them. The germline gives CDR1 SQVTM, CDR2 ANQGSEA. This CDR3 has 12 residues. CDR3 bases read: TGCAGCGGAGGGGTCCAGAGCACTGAA. It is translated as CSGGVQSTE. The whole CDR3 reads CSGGVQSTEAFF.

This clone came up a few times. The CDR3 end is not reached by the read, which stops 3 residues before it; the germline J gene fills it in. This chain links TRBV7-9 with TRBJ2-2; D not certain. The CDR3 runs to 15 residues. The germline gives CDR1 SEHNR, CDR2 FQNEAQ (reference sequence). Trimming pared 5 bases from V and 3 bases from J, leaving 13 bases between. The CDR3 bases that were read are TGTGCCAGCAGCCCCCTGGCCCTGGACACCGGGGAG. Translating gives CASSPLALDTGE. The entire CDR3 sequence reads CASSPLALDTGELFF.

The table lists this clone with many counts. The missing CDR3 end, 3 residues past where the read stops, is filled in from the germline J gene. V gene TRBV20-1 combines with J gene TRBJ2-3; D perhaps matches TRBD2 (6 bases). The CDR3 covers 13 residues. Germline loops: CDR1 DFQATT, CDR2 SNEGSKA (reference sequence). The ends were cut back, 5 bases at V and 4 bases at J, with 13 bases in the middle. CDR3 DNA, as far as it was read: TGCAGTGCTCCCGCGGGGCTGGCAGATACG. Translated, it gives CSAPAGLADT. The CDR3 in its entirety is CSAPAGLADTQYF.

Concerning this clone itself: The observed sequence ends 3 residues before the CDR3 terminus, with the missing tail filled in from the germline J gene. This rearrangement joins TRBV30 to TRBJ2-7; TRBD1 is a possible D gene (5 bases). With 3 bases removed from V and 3 bases from J, the gap between germline ends came to 9 bases. The CDR3 extends over 12 amino acids. Germline CDR1 GTSNPN, CDR2 SVGIG (reference sequence). CDR3 in amino acids: CAWRDSYYEQYF. The covered CDR3 bases are TGTGCCTGGAGAGACAGTTACTACGAG.

At least ten counts were recorded for this clone. The read finishes 3 residues shy of the CDR3 end, and the germline J gene is used to complete it. The chain recombines TRBV5-4 with TRBJ2-3; TRBD1 aligns across 7 bases. There are 16 residues in the CDR3. After removal of 4 bases from V and 1 base from J, the junction contained 9 bases not matched to a gene. Germline-derived CDR1 and CDR2 are SGHNT and YYREEE (reference sequence). Partial CDR3 DNA: TGTGCCAGCAGCGGTGGAAGGGGGCTGGGCACAGATACG. It is translated as CASSGGRGLGTDT. The entire CDR3 protein is CASSGGRGLGTDTQYF.

A few counts support this clone. The read ends 3 residues shy of where the CDR3 ends; the end is completed using the germline J gene. This chain joins TRBV5-5 and TRBJ1-1; 9 positions match TRBD1. The V gene end was trimmed by 4 bases and the J gene end by 4 bases; junction bases not matched to a gene: 8. Germline-derived CDR1 and CDR2 are SGHKS and YYEKEE (reference sequence). CDR3 length: 15 amino acids. CDR3 DNA (partial): TGTGCCAGCAGCCTATGGGACAGGGAAGGCACTGAA. Translation: CASSLWDREGTE. From start to end, the CDR3 is CASSLWDREGTEAFF. Drawing the rest from reference TRBV5-5 and TRBJ1-1, the complete variable domain is DAGVTQSPTHLIKTRGQQVTLRCSPISGHKSVSWYQQVLGQGPQFIFQYYEKEERGRGNFPDRFSARQFPNYSSELNVNALLLGDSALYLCASSLWDREGTEAFFGQGTRLTVV.

This clone was seen repeatedly, ten times or more. The read finishes 3 residues shy of the CDR3 end, and the germline J gene is used to complete it. V is TRBV2 and J is TRBJ1-1; TRBD1 matches 10 bases. This CDR3 comprises 15 residues. Per germline, CDR1 SNHLY and CDR2 FYNNEI. V trimming: 6 bases; J trimming: 5 bases; junction bases outside the gene matches: 9. The CDR3 DNA, read in part, is TGTGCCAGCAGGCAGGGACAGGGGTTGGGGACTGAA. It specifies CASRQGQGLGTE. The full CDR3 sequence reads CASRQGQGLGTEAFF.

This clone was seen a handful of times. The read gets to within 3 residues of the CDR3 end, and the germline J gene fills in the rest. The V call is TRBV20-1, the J call TRBJ2-7; 8 nucleotides align to TRBD2. Germline CDR1 and CDR2: DFQATT and SNEGSKA (reference sequence). V gave up 0 bases and J gave up 3 bases; unmatched junction bases: 7. CDR3 size: 15 residues. CDR3 DNA, as far as it was read: TGCAGTGCTAGAGAAGGTAGCGGGGTTCTCTACGAG. This codes for CSAREGSGVLYE. The whole CDR3 sequence reads CSAREGSGVLYEQYF.

The table lists this clone with a few counts. Read sequence stops 3 residues before the CDR3 end, and the germline J gene provides the missing end. This chain joins TRBV2 and TRBJ2-7, with TRBD1 matching 8 bases. CDR1 and CDR2 from the germline V gene are SNHLY and FYNNEI. The CDR3 extends over 16 amino acids. The V and J ends lost 5 bases and 2 bases, in that order; junction bases with no gene match: 11. The part of the CDR3 DNA that was read is TGTGCCAGCAGTCAGAGGGGGACAGGCTTAGCCTACGAG. Its protein product is CASSQRGTGLAYE. The CDR3, in full, reads CASSQRGTGLAYEQYF.

This clone came up many times. The CDR3 goes on 3 residues after the read ends, and that part is filled in from the germline J gene. This chain links TRBV6-4 with TRBJ2-1, with 9 bases lining up with TRBD2. With 0 bases clipped from V and 3 bases from J, the junction kept 0 bases outside the gene matches. Germline V gene lookup returns CDR1 MRHNA and CDR2 SNTAGT. The CDR3 loop spans 15 amino acids. CDR3 DNA, as far as it was read: TGTGCCAGCAGTGACTCGACTAGCGGCTACAATGAG. Amino acid sequence: CASSDSTSGYNE. The whole CDR3 region reads CASSDSTSGYNEQFF.

This clone is termed medium-sized. The CDR3 goes on 3 residues after the read ends, and that part is filled in from the germline J gene. The chain links TRBV12-5 to TRBJ2-3; D gene ambiguous. CDR3 length equals 13 residues. The germline gives CDR1 LGHNT, CDR2 FRNRAP. Trimming removed 3 bases from V and 1 base from J, with 5 bases in between. The CDR3 reads CASGFSGTDTQYF. The CDR3 DNA, read in part, is TGTGCTAGTGGTTTCTCGGGCACAGATACG. Full variable domain (rest looked up from reference TRBV12-5 and TRBJ2-3): DARVTQTPRHKVTEMGQEVTMRCQPILGHNTVFWYRQTMMQGLELLAYFRNRAPLDDSGMPKDRFSAEMPDATLATLKIQPSEPRDSAVYFCASGFSGTDTQYFGPGTRLTVL.